This entry concerns a single TCR beta chain. Its antigen target is currently unknown. Base quality data are lacking; no much larger clone is found one base away. The CDR3 holds 15 amino acids from the cysteine to the phenylalanine. Kept here is only the CDR3 DNA, which spans 45 bases and is read in frame from base 1. CDR1 is given as SGHAT and CDR2 as FQNNGV, both from the germline V gene. V and J lose 3 bases and 8 bases, and a span of 17 bases separates them. The entry originates in a study of T cell changes during pregnancy in multiple sclerosis (dated by TCRdb to about 2019). Concerning the study at large: Changes in the T cell repertoire over the course of pregnancy were examined in this study in women with multiple sclerosis.

The receptor library was made with the immunoSEQ multiplex PCR assay. Held by TCRdb, this immuneACCESS table contains in-frame sequences only and omits some clones. Under half of the omission traces to an unresolved V gene where checked; the cause of the rest is unknown. This sample is represented by about 63,000 clones; about 93% of them were singletons. The biggest ten clones account for 3.2% of the sample. Sequenced here: CD8+ T cells from peripheral blood mononuclear cells, sampled in the second trimester of pregnancy. The source is a female donor with multiple sclerosis, enrolled in a pregnancy study. The V gene is TRBV11-2 and the J gene is TRBJ2-1; the D gene is possibly TRBD1, with 5 bases matching. The DNA sequence is given as TGTGCCAGCAGCTTTCCAGACAGTCCCTTCCATGAGCAGTTCTTC. This codes for CASSFPDSPFHEQFF.